This T cell receptor (beta chain) was sequenced for a study of post-analysis software for immune sequencing data. Study details: Recorded subtypes: relapsing-remitting, secondary progressive, progressive-relapsing; some patients unannotated. Study-level findings and limits: F measure showed strong co-clustering of same-batch samples. Patients showed TRBV5-6, TRBV5-1 and TRBV20-1 among four to six TRBV segments more frequent than in controls.

Unique molecular identifiers were present in the TCR beta cDNA libraries. MiXCR, applied by TCRdb to the PCR reads, yields one record per CDR3 protein. Of hundreds of thousands of distinct CDR3 sequences listed, about 50% are singletons. CDR1 and CDR2 (germline): SEHNR, FQNEAQ (reference sequence). The CDR3 has 13 residues. V shed 1 base and J shed 3 bases, with 7 bases lying between them. In regard to this clonotype: Its antigen is currently unknown.

The material sequenced was blood. This receptor was obtained from a girl aged 10-17 years with multiple sclerosis. The J gene is TRBJ2-7, the V gene TRBV7-9; D gene unclear. The CDR3 nucleotides are TGTGCCAGCAGCTTAGTTTCACGCTACGAGCAGTACTTC. This translates into CASSLVSRYEQYF.